The text below deals with one T cell receptor (beta chain). Trimming removed 0 bases at V and 7 bases at J, with 11 bases between. Germline CDR1 and CDR2: SGHAT and FQNNGV. The CDR3 contains 14 residues. This sample is part of a study of blood T cells in healthy people across ages. Each sample used at least 6 million PBMCs. With a J-beta primer mix and a sample-barcoded 5' primer, a second PCR ran about 6 to 11 cycles. MiXCR was run by TCRdb on the 5' RACE reads, yielding one entry per CDR3 protein. The top ten hold about 21% of the sample, which has approximately 1,700,000 distinct CDR3 sequences, roughly 43% seen once.

The receptor's source is a human donor in good health. The specimen was blood. This chain uses TRBV11-2 with TRBJ2-3, with no clear D. The CDR3 sequence: CASSLERRFNTQYF. The CDR3 bases are TGTGCCAGCAGCTTAGAGCGCAGGTTTAATACGCAGTATTTT. The full variable domain, its missing parts supplied by reference TRBV11-2 and TRBJ2-3, is EAGVAQSPRYKIIEKRQSVAFWCNPISGHATLYWYQQILGQGPKLLIQFQNNGVVDDSQLPKDRFSAERLKGVDSTLKIQPAKLEDSAVYLCASSLERRFNTQYFGPGTRLTVL.